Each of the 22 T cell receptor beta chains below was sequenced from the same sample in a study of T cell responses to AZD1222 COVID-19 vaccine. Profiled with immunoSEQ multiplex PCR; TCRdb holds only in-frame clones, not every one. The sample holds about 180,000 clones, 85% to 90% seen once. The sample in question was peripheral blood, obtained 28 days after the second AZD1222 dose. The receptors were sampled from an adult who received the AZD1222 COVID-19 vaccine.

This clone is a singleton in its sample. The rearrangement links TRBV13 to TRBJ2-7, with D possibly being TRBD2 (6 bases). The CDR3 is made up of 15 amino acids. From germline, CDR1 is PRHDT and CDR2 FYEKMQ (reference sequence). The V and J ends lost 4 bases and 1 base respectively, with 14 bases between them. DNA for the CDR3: TGTGCCAGCAGCTCCGGGGGACTGTGGTCCTACGAGCAGTACTTC. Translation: CASSSGGLWSYEQYF. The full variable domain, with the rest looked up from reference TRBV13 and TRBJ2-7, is AAGVIQSPRHLIKEKRETATLKCYPIPRHDTVYWYQQGPGQDPQFLISFYEKMQSDKGSIPDRFSAQQFSDYHSELNMSSLELGDSALYFCASSSGGLWSYEQYFGPGTRLTVT.

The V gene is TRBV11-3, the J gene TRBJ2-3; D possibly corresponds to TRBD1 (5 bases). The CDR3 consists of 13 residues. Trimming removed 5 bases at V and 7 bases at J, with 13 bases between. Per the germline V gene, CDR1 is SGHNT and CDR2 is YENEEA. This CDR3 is CASSPGGANTQYF. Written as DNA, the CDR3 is TGTGCCAGCAGCCCAGGTGGGGCGAATACGCAGTATTTT.

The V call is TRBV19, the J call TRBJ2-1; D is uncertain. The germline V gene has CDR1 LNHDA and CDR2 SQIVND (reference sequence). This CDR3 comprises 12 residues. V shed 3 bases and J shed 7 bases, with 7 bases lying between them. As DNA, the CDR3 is TGTGCCAGTAGTATGGGATGGAATGAGCAGTTCTTC. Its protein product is CASSMGWNEQFF.

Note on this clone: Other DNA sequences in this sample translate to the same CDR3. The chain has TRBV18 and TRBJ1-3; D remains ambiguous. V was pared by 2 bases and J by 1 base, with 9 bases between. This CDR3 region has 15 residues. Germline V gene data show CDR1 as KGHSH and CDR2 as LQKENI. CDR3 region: CASSPSGGSGNTIYF. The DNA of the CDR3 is TGTGCCAGCTCACCATCGGGAGGGTCTGGAAACACCATATATTTT.

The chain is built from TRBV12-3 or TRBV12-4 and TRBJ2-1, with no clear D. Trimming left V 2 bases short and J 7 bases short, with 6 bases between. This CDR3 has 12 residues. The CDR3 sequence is CASSLIRNEQFF. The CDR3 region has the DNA TGTGCCAGCAGTTTAATCAGAAATGAGCAGTTCTTC.

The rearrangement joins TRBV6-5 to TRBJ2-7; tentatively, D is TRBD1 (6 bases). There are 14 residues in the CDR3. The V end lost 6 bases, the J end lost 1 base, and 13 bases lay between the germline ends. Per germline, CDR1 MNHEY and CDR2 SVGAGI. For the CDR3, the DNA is TGTGCCAGCAGGTTACAGGGAGTATCCTACGAGCAGTACTTC. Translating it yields CASRLQGVSYEQYF.

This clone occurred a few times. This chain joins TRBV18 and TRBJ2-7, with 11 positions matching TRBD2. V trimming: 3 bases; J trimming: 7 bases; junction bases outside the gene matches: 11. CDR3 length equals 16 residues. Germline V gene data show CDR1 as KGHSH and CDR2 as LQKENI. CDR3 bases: TGTGCCAGCTCACCTACGGGACTAGCGGCCCCTATTGAGCAGTACTTC. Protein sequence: CASSPTGLAAPIEQYF. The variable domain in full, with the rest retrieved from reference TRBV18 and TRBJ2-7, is NAGVMQNPRHLVRRRGQEARLRCSPMKGHSHVYWYRQLPEEGLKFMVYLQKENIIDESGMPKERFSAEFPKEGPSILRIQQVVRGDSAAYFCASSPTGLAAPIEQYFGPGTRLTVT.

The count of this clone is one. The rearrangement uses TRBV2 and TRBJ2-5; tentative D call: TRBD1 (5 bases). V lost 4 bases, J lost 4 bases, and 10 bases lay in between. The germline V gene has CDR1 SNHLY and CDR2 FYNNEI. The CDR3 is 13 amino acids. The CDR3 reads CASSVVRVETQYF. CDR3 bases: TGTGCCAGCAGTGTTGTCAGGGTAGAGACCCAGTACTTC.

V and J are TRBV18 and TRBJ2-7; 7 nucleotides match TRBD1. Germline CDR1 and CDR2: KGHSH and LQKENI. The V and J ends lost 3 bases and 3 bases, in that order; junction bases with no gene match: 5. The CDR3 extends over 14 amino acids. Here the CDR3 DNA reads TGTGCCAGCTCACCTTCCGGGACAGACTACGAGCAGTACTTC. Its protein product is CASSPSGTDYEQYF. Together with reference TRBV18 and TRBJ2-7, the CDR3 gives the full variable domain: NAGVMQNPRHLVRRRGQEARLRCSPMKGHSHVYWYRQLPEEGLKFMVYLQKENIIDESGMPKERFSAEFPKEGPSILRIQQVVRGDSAAYFCASSPSGTDYEQYFGPGTRLTVT.

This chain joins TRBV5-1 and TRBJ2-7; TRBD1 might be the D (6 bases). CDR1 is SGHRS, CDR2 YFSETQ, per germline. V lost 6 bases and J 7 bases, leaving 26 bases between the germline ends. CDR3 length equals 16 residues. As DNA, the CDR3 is TGCGCCAGCAAGCAGTTCTCAGGGGCCCCCATTGAGGAGCAGTACTTC. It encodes CASKQFSGAPIEEQYF.

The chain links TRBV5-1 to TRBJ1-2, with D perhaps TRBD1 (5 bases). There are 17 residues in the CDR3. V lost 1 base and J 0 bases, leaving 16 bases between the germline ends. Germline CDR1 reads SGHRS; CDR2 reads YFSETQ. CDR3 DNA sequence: TGCGCCAGCAGCTTGCGCCCGCTGACAGATACTAACTATGGCTACACCTTC. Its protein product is CASSLRPLTDTNYGYTF. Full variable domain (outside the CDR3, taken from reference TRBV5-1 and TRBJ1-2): KAGVTQTPRYLIKTRGQQVTLSCSPISGHRSVSWYQQTPGQGLQFLFEYFSETQRNKGNFPGRFSGRQFSNSRSEMNVSTLELGDSALYLCASSLRPLTDTNYGYTFGSGTRLTVV.

In DNA form, the CDR3 reads TGCGCCAGCAGCTTGGGGGGAGCGGCCAACGTCCTGACTTTC. It codes for CASSLGGAANVLTF. This sequence joins TRBV5-1 and TRBJ2-6; D perhaps matches TRBD2 (5 bases). V gave up 0 bases and J gave up 6 bases, with 7 bases separating them. There are 14 residues in the CDR3. Germline V gene data show CDR1 as SGHRS and CDR2 as YFSETQ.

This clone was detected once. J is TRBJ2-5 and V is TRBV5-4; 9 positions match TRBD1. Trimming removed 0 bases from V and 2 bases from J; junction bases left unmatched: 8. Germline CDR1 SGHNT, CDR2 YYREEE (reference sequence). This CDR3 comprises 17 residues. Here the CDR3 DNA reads TGTGCCAGCAGCTTGGGTCGGACAGGGGATCTACAAGAGACCCAGTACTTC. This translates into CASSLGRTGDLQETQYF.

CDR3 sequence: CASSFILGGSYNEQFF. The CDR3, as DNA: TGCGCCAGCAGCTTTATTTTGGGGGGGAGCTACAATGAGCAGTTCTTC. V is TRBV5-1 and J is TRBJ2-1, with TRBD2 matching over 7 bases. Per germline, CDR1 SGHRS and CDR2 YFSETQ. The V gene end was trimmed by 2 bases and the J gene end by 3 bases; junction bases not matched to a gene: 8. The CDR3 has 16 residues. The variable domain in full, with the rest retrieved from reference TRBV5-1 and TRBJ2-1, is KAGVTQTPRYLIKTRGQQVTLSCSPISGHRSVSWYQQTPGQGLQFLFEYFSETQRNKGNFPGRFSGRQFSNSRSEMNVSTLELGDSALYLCASSFILGGSYNEQFFGPGTRLTVL.

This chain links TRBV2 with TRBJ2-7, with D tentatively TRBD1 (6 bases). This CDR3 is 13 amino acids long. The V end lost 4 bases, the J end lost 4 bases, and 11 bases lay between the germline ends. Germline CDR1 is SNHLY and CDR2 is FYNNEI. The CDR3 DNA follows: TGTGCCAGCAGTGTTACAGGGTGGTACGAGCAGTACTTC. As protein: CASSVTGWYEQYF.

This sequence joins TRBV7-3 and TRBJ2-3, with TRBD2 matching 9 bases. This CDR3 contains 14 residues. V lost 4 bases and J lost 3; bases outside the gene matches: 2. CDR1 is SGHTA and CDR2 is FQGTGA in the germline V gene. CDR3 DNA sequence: TGTGCCAGCAGCTACAGCGGGGGGACAGATACGCAGTATTTT. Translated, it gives CASSYSGGTDTQYF.

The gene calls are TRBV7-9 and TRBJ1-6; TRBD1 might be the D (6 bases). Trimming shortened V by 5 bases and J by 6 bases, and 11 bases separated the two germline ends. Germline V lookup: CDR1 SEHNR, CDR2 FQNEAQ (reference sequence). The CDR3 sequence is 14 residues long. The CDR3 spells CASSQGQINSPLHF. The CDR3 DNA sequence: TGTGCCAGCAGCCAGGGACAAATTAATTCACCCCTCCACTTT. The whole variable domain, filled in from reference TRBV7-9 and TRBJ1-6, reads DTGVSQNPRHKITKRGQNVTFRCDPISEHNRLYWYRQTLGQGPEFLTYFQNEAQLEKSRLLSDRFSAERPKGSFSTLEIQRTEQGDSAMYLCASSQGQINSPLHFGNGTRLTVT.

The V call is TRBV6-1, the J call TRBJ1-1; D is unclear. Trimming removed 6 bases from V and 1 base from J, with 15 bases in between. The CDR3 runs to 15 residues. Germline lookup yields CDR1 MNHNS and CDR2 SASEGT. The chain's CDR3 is CASRRARPQNTEAFF. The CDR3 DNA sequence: TGTGCCAGCAGGAGGGCCCGTCCCCAGAACACTGAAGCTTTCTTT.

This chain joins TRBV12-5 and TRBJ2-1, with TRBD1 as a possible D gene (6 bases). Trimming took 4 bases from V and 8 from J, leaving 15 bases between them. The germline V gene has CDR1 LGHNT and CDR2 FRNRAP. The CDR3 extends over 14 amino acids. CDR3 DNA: TGTGCTAGTGGTTCGATTCCTGGGGGCCATGAGCAGTTCTTC. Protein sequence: CASGSIPGGHEQFF.

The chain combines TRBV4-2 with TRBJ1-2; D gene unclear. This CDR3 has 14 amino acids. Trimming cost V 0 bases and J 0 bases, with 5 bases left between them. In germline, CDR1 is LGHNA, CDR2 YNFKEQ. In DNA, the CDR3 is TGTGCCAGCAGCCAAGATCGCACTAACTATGGCTACACCTTC. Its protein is CASSQDRTNYGYTF.

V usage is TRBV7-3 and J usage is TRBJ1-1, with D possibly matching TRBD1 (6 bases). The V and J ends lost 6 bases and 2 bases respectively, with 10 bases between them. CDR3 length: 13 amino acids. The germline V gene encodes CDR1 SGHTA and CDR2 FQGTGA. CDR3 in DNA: TGTGCCAGCAGGGAAGGGGGAAACACTGAAGCTTTCTTT. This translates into CASREGGNTEAFF.

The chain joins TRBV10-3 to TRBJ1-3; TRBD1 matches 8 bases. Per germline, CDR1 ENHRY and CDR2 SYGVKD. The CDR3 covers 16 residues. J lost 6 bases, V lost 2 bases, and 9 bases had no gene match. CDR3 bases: TGTGCCATCAGTGAGCCCGGACAGGGAAGAGTAAACACCATATATTTT. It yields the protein CAISEPGQGRVNTIYF.